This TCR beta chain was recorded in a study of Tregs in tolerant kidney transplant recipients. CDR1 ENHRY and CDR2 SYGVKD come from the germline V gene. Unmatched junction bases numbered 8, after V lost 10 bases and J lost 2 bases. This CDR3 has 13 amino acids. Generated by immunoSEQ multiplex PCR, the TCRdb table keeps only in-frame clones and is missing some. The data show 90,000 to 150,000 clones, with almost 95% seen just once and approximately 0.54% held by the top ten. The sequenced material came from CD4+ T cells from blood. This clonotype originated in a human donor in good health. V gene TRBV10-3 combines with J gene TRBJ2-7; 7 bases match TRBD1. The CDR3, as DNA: TGTGCCACCAGGGACAGTCTTCCCTACGAGCAGTACTTC. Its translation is CATRDSLPYEQYF.